This T cell receptor (beta chain) was sequenced during a study of early T cells in non-severe SARS-CoV-2 infection. Study summary: The authors sequenced bulk RNA from unsorted whole blood, leaving chains unpaired. Study results and caveats: Using VDJdb, the matching emphasized anti-spike CD8 responses while missing private and CD4 specificities.

Tagging with unique molecular identifiers was applied to individual cDNA molecules. TCRdb fed the 5' RACE reads into MiXCR, producing one record per CDR3 protein. The table shows around 50,000 distinct CDR3 sequences, with approximately 8.1% occurring only once. This clonotype was seen repeatedly, ten times or more. Its antigen remains unknown. V trimming: 4 bases; J trimming: 6 bases; junction bases outside the gene matches: 5. CDR3 length: 15 residues. Germline loops: CDR1 SGHTS, CDR2 YDEGEE. Sequencing used whole blood. V and J are TRBV5-8 and TRBJ1-6; 9 nucleotides match TRBD1. The TCR was taken from an adult who was a healthcare worker with PCR-confirmed SARS-CoV-2 infection or an uninfected control (not recorded which). CDR3 sequence reads: CASSRQGVINSPLHF. The CDR3, as DNA: TGTGCCAGCAGCCGACAGGGGGTTATTAATTCACCCCTCCACTTT.